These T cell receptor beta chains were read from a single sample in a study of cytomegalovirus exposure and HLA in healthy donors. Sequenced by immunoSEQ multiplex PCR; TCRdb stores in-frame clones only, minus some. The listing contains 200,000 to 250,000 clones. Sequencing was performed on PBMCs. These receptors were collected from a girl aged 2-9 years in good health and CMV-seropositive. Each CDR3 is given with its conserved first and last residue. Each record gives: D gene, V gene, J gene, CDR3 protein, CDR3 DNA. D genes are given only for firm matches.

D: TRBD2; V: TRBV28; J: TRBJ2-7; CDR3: CASRPSSAGAYEQYF; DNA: TGTGCCAGCAGACCGAGTAGTGCGGGAGCCTACGAGCAGTACTTC
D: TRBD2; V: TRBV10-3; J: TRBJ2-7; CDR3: CAIQGAGGPSRYEQYF; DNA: TGTGCCATTCAGGGAGCGGGAGGGCCGTCCCGGTACGAGCAGTACTTC
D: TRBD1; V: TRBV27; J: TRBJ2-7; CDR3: CASSFQEGGVYEQYF; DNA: TGTGCCAGCAGTTTCCAGGAAGGGGGCGTCTACGAGCAGTACTTC
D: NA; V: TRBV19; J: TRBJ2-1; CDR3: CASSIAYRLVPYNEQFF; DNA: TGTGCCAGTAGTATAGCGTATAGACTAGTCCCTTACAATGAGCAGTTCTTC
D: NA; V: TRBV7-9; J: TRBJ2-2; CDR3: CASSFQSPGGTGELFF; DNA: TGTGCCAGCAGCTTTCAATCGCCCGGTGGCACCGGGGAGCTGTTTTTT
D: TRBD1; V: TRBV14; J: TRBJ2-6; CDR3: CASSLTGTGTSGANVLTF; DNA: TGTGCCAGCAGCCTTACCGGGACAGGCACCTCTGGGGCCAACGTCCTGACTTTC
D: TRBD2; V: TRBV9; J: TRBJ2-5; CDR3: CASSVGTSGPQETQYF; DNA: TGTGCCAGCAGCGTAGGGACTAGCGGACCACAAGAGACCCAGTACTTC
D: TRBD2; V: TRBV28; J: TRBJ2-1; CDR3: CASSSVGLGNNEQFF; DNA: TGTGCCAGCAGTTCCGTGGGACTAGGCAACAATGAGCAGTTCTTC
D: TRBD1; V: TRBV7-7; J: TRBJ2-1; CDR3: CASSLPGTANEQFF; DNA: TGTGCTAGCAGCCTACCGGGGACAGCTAATGAGCAGTTCTTC
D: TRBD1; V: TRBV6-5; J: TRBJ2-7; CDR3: CASSTGQGRESEQYF; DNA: TGTGCCAGCAGTACGGGACAGGGAAGGGAGAGCGAGCAGTACTTC
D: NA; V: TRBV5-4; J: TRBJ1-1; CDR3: CASSFQEDTEAFF; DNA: TGTGCCAGCAGCTTTCAGGAGGACACTGAAGCTTTCTTT
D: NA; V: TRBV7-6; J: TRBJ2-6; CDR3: CASSSMTKGEAAGANVLTF; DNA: TGTGCCAGCAGCTCTATGACAAAGGGAGAGGCGGCTGGGGCCAACGTCCTGACTTTC
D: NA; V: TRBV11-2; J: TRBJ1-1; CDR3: CASSFTGRNTEAFF; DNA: TGTGCCAGCAGCTTCACAGGGAGGAACACTGAAGCTTTCTTT
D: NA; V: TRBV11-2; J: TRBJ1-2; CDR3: CASSLVGGSEGYTF; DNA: TGTGCCAGCAGCTTAGTAGGGGGATCAGAGGGCTACACCTTC
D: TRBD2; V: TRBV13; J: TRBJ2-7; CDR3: CASSTLTSGTYEQYF; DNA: TGTGCCAGCAGCACCTTAACTAGCGGTACCTACGAGCAGTACTTC
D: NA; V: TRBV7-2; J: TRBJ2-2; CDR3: CASSLSPYLTGELFF; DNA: TGTGCCAGCAGCTTAAGTCCCTACCTCACCGGGGAGCTGTTTTTT
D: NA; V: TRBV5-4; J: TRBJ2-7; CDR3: CASSFRDEQYF; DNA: TGTGCCAGCAGCTTCAGGGACGAGCAGTACTTC
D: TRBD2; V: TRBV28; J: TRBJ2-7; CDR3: CASGGDGSYEQYF; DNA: TGTGCCAGCGGGGGGGACGGCTCCTACGAGCAGTACTTC
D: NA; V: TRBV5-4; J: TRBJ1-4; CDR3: CASSLPSPQPGNEKLFF; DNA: TGTGCCAGCAGCTTGCCGTCCCCCCAACCGGGGAATGAAAAACTGTTTTTT
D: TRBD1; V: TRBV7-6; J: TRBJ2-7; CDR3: CASSLAQGAREQYF; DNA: TGTGCCAGCAGCCTAGCCCAGGGGGCACGTGAGCAGTACTTC
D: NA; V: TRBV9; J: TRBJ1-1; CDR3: CASSGQQGRLAEAFF; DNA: TGTGCCAGCAGCGGACAACAGGGAAGACTCGCTGAAGCTTTCTTT
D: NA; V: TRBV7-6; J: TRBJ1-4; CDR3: CASSLYSGAGNEKLFF; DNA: TGTGCCAGCAGCTTATACTCGGGAGCGGGGAATGAAAAACTGTTTTTT
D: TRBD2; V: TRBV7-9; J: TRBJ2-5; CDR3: CASSLLAAGDAHQETQYF; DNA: TGTGCCAGCAGCTTACTGGCAGCGGGGGATGCCCACCAAGAGACCCAGTACTTC
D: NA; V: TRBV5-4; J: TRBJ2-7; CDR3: CASSLDQRRVYEQYF; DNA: TGTGCCAGCAGCTTGGACCAGCGCCGAGTCTACGAGCAGTACTTC
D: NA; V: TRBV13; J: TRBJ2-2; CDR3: CASRTAGGTGELFF; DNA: TGTGCCAGCAGAACCGCTGGGGGGACCGGGGAGCTGTTTTTT
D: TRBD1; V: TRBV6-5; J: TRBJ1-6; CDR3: CASSYLTGEDSPLHF; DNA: TGTGCCAGCAGTTACTTGACAGGGGAAGATTCACCCCTCCACTTT
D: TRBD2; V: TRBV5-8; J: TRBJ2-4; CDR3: CASSRGDRSKNIQYF; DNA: TGTGCCAGCAGCCGGGGGGATCGATCCAAAAACATTCAGTACTTC
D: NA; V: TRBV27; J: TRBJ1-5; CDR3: CASSSGGRKIQHF; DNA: TGTGCCAGCAGTTCCGGCGGGAGGAAAATCCAGCATTTT
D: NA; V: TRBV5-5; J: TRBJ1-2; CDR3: CASRVGGMSYGYTF; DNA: TGTGCCAGCAGGGTCGGGGGAATGAGCTATGGCTACACCTTC
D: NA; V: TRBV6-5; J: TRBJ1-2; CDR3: CASSPGGYGYTF; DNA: TGTGCCAGCAGCCCAGGAGGCTATGGCTACACCTTC
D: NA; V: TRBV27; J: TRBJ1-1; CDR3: CASSFTGDTEAFF; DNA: TGTGCCAGCAGTTTTACGGGGGACACTGAAGCTTTCTTT
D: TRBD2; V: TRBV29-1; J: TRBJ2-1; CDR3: CSVEDPGRASSNEQFF; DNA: TGCAGCGTTGAAGATCCCGGGAGGGCATCCTCCAATGAGCAGTTCTTC
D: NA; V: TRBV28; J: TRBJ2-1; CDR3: CASSFPSIEQFF; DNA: TGTGCCAGCAGTTTTCCCAGTATTGAGCAGTTCTTC
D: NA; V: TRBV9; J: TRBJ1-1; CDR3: CASSPRPRQYLNTEAFF; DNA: TGTGCCAGCAGCCCCCGTCCAAGACAGTATTTGAACACTGAAGCTTTCTTT
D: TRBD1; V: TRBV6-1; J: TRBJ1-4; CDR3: CASSTGVREKLFF; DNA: TGTGCCAGCAGTACAGGGGTAAGGGAAAAACTGTTTTTT
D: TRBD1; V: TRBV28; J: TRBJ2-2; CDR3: CATRWGQGSGELFF; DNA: TGTGCCACCAGATGGGGACAGGGGTCGGGGGAGCTGTTTTTT
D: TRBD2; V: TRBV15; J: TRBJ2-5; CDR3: CATSRVSSTSGRETQYF; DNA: TGTGCCACCAGCAGAGTATCATCGACTAGCGGGAGGGAGACCCAGTACTTC
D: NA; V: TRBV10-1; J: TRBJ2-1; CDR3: CASSESKAAFDEQFF; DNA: TGCGCCAGCAGTGAGTCGAAGGCAGCGTTCGATGAGCAGTTCTTC
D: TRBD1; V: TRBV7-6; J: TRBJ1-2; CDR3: CASSSLTGGKGYTF; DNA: TGTGCCAGCAGCTCTTTGACAGGGGGGAAGGGCTACACCTTC
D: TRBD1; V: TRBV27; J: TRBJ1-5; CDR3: CASRDRGRVGNQPQHF; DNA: TGTGCCAGCAGGGACAGGGGACGGGTTGGGAATCAGCCCCAGCATTTT
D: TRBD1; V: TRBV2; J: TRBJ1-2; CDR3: CATGTVGSTGYTF; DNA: TGTGCCACGGGGACAGTGGGGTCCACTGGCTACACCTTC
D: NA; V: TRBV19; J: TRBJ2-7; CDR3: CASSSRDSSYEQYF; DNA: TGTGCCAGTAGTTCGCGGGACTCCTCCTACGAGCAGTACTTC
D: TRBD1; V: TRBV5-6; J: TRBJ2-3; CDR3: CASSLDRGPDTQYF; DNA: TGTGCCAGCAGCTTGGACAGGGGGCCAGATACGCAGTATTTT
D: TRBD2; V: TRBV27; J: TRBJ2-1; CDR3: CASSFRGVGGSPNNEQFF; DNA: TGTGCCAGCAGTTTTCGGGGGGTTGGGGGGTCCCCTAACAATGAGCAGTTCTTC
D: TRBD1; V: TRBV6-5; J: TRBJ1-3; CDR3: CASSYGTGAGNTIYF; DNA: TGTGCCAGCAGTTACGGGACAGGGGCTGGAAACACCATATATTTT
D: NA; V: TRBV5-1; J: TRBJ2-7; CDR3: CASSSFGGVEISYEQYF; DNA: TGCGCCAGCAGCTCGTTCGGAGGTGTGGAGATCTCCTACGAGCAGTACTTC
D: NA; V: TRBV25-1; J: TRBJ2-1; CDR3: CASSRGAAYNEQFF; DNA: TGTGCCAGCAGTCGGGGGGCAGCCTACAATGAGCAGTTCTTC
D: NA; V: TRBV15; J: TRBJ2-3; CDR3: CATSREGTTGTDTQYF; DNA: TGTGCCACCAGCAGAGAAGGGACTACAGGGACAGATACGCAGTATTTT